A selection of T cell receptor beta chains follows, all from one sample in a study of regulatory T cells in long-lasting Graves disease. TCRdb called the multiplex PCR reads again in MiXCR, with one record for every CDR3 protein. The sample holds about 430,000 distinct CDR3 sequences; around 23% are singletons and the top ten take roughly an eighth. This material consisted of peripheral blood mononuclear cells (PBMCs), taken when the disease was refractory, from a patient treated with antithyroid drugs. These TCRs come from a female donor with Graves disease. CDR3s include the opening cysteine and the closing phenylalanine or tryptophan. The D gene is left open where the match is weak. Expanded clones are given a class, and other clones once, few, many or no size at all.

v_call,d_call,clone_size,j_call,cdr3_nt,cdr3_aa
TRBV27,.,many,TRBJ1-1,TGTGCCAGCAGTTTATCGGTCAGGGGATACACTGAAGCTTTCTTT,CASSLSVRGYTEAFF
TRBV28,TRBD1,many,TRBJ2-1,TGTGCCAGCAGTCCCTCCGGGACAGATGAGCAGTTCTTC,CASSPSGTDEQFF
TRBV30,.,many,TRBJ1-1,TGTGCCTGGAGGATTGAGACGGACACTGAAGCTTTCTTT,CAWRIETDTEAFF
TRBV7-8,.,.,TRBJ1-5,TGTGCCAGCAGCTTGCCGGCGGAGAACCAGCCCCAGCATTTT,CASSLPAENQPQHF
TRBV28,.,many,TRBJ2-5,TGTGCCAGCAGCCAGGGACTTGGGCAAGAGACCCAGTACTTC,CASSQGLGQETQYF
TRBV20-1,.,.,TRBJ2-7,TGCAGTGCTACCGGGGACTTTCCACCCTACGAGCAGTACTTC,CSATGDFPPYEQYF
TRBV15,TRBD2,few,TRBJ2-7,TGTGCCACCAGCAGAGGAGGGACTAGCGGGATCAAGTACTTC,CATSRGGTSGIKYF
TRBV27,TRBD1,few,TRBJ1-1,TGTGCCAGCAGTTCCCATCAGGGGGCGTTGTTTAGCACTGAAGCTTTCTTT,CASSSHQGALFSTEAFF
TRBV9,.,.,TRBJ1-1,TGTGCCAGCAGCGTATGGGCAGGGGATGGCACTGAAGCTTTCTTT,CASSVWAGDGTEAFF
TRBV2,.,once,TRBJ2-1,TGTGCCAGCATCGAGCGTGGGGCATTACAGTTCTTC,CASIERGALQFF
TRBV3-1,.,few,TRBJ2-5,TGTGCCAGCAGTGGCGCTAGCCCCAAAGAAACCCAGTACTTC,CASSGASPKETQYF
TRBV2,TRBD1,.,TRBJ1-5,TGTGCCAGCAGTTTCACAGGGGGATCGGATCAGCCCCAGCATTTT,CASSFTGGSDQPQHF
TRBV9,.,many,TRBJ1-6,TGTGCCAGCAACGGAGGGGGAGATTCACCCCTCCACTTT,CASNGGGDSPLHF
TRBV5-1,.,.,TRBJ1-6,TGCGCCAGCAGCTGCCACCGGGAGCCAAGCTCCTATAATTCACCCCACCACTTT,CASSCHREPSSYNSPHHF
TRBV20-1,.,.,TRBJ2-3,TGCAGTGCTAGAGACCAGGGGGGGGATACGCAGTATTTT,CSARDQGGDTQYF
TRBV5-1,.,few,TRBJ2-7,TGCGCCAGCAGCTTGTGGCAGGGTGAATACGAGCAGTACTTC,CASSLWQGEYEQYF
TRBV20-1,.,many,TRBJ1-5,TGCAGTGCTAGATCCGGGGGCGAGGGTCTAGGTCAGCCCCAGCATTTT,CSARSGGEGLGQPQHF
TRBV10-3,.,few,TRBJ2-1,TGTGCCAACGAAGACCCTCCTAATGAGCAGTTCTTC,CANEDPPNEQFF
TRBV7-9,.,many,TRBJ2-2,TGTGCCAGCAGCTTAGTGGTCCGGGACACGAACACCGGGGAGCTGTTTTTT,CASSLVVRDTNTGELFF
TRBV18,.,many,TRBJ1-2,TGTGCCAGCTCACCACAGGAGTCCAATGGCTACACCTTC,CASSPQESNGYTF
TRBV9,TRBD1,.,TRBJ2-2,TGTGCCAGCAGCGTAGACGTAGACAGGGCGAACACCGGGGAGCTGTTTTTT,CASSVDVDRANTGELFF
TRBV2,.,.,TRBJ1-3,TGTGCCAGCACGGGACCGGGGCCCCCTGGAAACACCATATATTTT,CASTGPGPPGNTIYF
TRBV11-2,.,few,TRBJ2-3,TGTGCCAGCACTTATCTTCCCAAAGGGGCAGATACGCAGTATTTT,CASTYLPKGADTQYF
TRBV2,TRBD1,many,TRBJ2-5,TGTGCCAGCAGTGAAAGTCCGGCAGGGGGCTCTTGGCCCCAGTACTTC,CASSESPAGGSWPQYF
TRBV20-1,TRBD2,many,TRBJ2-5,TGCAGTGGCCTACTAGCGGGAGCAGAGACCCAGTACTTC,CSGLLAGAETQYF
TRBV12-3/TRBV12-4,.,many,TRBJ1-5,TGTGCCAGCAGTTTTGCCGCGGGGACAAGGCAAAATCAGCCCCAGCATTTT,CASSFAAGTRQNQPQHF
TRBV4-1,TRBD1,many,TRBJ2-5,TGCGCCAGCAGCCAGGGGGACAGCCAAGAGACCCAGTACTTC,CASSQGDSQETQYF
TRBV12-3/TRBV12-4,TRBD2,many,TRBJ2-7,TGTGCCAGCAGTCCATGGGCTAGCGGGATCTACGAGCAGTACTTC,CASSPWASGIYEQYF
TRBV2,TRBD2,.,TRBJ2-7,TGTGCCAGTCTGGAGGGAGGGTACGAGCAGTACTTC,CASLEGGYEQYF
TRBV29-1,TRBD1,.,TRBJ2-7,TGCAGCGTCCGACAGGGTTTAAGTTTAAGTCGTGGGTCCTACGAGCAGTACTTC,CSVRQGLSLSRGSYEQYF
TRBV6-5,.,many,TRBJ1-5,TGTGCCAGCAGTTACGGCCGGTATCAGCCCCAGCATTTT,CASSYGRYQPQHF
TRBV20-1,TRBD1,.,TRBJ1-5,TGCAGTGCCTTAGACGGCGGGACAGGGAATCAGCCCCAGCATTTT,CSALDGGTGNQPQHF
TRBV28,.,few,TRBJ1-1,TGTGCCAGCAGTTTATATCGGGGTCAGACTGAAGCTTTCTTT,CASSLYRGQTEAFF
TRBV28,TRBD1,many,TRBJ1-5,TGTGCCAGCAGGGTGGGACAGGGACGCAATCAGCCCCAGCATTTT,CASRVGQGRNQPQHF
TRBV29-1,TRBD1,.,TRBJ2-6,TGCAGCGTGGAAGATGACAGGGACTCTGGGGCCAACGTCCTGACTTTC,CSVEDDRDSGANVLTF
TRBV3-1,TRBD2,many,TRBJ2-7,TGTGCCAGCAGCCAAGTGCTAGCGGAGTCAACCTACGAGCAGTACTTC,CASSQVLAESTYEQYF
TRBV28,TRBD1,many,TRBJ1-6,TGTGCCAGCAGTTTAACAGGGGATAATTCACCCCTCCACTTT,CASSLTGDNSPLHF
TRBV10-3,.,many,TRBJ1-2,TGTGCCATCAGTGAGTCGACAGGATTCTATGGCTACACCTTC,CAISESTGFYGYTF
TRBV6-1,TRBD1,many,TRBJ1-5,TGTGCCAGCAGTCCCCGCGGACAGGGGGAGAATCAGCCCCAGCATTTT,CASSPRGQGENQPQHF
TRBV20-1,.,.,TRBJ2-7,TGCAGTGCTAGTTACGTTCAGGGCTACGAGCAGTACTTC,CSASYVQGYEQYF
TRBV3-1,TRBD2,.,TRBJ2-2,TGTGCCAGCAGCCTTGGACTAGCGGGAGGCGGGGAGCTGTTTTTT,CASSLGLAGGGELFF
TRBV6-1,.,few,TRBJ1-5,TGTGCCAGCAGTACCGACACGGGGATGGGGTCCCAGCATTTT,CASSTDTGMGSQHF
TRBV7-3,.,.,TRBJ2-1,TGTGCCAGCAGCCCGGAGGGGAATGAGCAGTTCTTC,CASSPEGNEQFF
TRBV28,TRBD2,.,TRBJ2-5,TGTGCCAGCAGTTACGAGGTGACTAGCGGGAGGGCCGAGGAGACCCAGTACTTC,CASSYEVTSGRAEETQYF
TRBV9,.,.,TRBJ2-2,TGTGCCAGCAGCACTGAACCGAACACCGGGGAGCTGTTTTTT,CASSTEPNTGELFF
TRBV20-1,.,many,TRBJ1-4,TGCAGTGCAGAACCGAACAGTAATGAAAAACTGTTTTTT,CSAEPNSNEKLFF
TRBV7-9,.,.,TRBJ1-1,TGTGCCAGCAGCGATAGGGACGGAAAGAACACTGAAGCTTTCTTT,CASSDRDGKNTEAFF
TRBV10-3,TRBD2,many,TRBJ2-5,TGTGCCATCAGTGTTACTAGCGGGAGCAAGACCCAGTACTTC,CAISVTSGSKTQYF
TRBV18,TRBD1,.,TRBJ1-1,TGTGCCAACTCACCGCGCAAATTGGACAGGGCTGAAGCTTTCTTT,CANSPRKLDRAEAFF
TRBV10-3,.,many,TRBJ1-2,TGTGCCTTGGGGGGCGGCTATGGCTACACCTTC,CALGGGYGYTF
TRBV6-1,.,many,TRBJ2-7,TGTGCCAGCAGCTTAGGAGTGGAGGCCGCCGAGCAGTACTTC,CASSLGVEAAEQYF
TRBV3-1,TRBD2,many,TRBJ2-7,TGTGCCAGCCTTAGCGGGAGCTCCTACGAGCAGTACTTC,CASLSGSSYEQYF
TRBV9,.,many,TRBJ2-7,TGTGCCAGCAGCCGCCTTGCAGGGACCTACGAGCAGTACTTC,CASSRLAGTYEQYF
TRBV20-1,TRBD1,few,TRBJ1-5,TGCAGTGCTAGAGCACAGGGGGAGGTTCAGCCCCAGCATTTT,CSARAQGEVQPQHF
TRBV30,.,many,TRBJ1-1,TGTGCCTGGGACACCTTGAACACTGAAGCTTTCTTT,CAWDTLNTEAFF
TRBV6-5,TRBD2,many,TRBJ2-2,TGTGCCAGCAGTTACGGAACTAGCGGGAACACCGGGGAGCTGTTTTTT,CASSYGTSGNTGELFF